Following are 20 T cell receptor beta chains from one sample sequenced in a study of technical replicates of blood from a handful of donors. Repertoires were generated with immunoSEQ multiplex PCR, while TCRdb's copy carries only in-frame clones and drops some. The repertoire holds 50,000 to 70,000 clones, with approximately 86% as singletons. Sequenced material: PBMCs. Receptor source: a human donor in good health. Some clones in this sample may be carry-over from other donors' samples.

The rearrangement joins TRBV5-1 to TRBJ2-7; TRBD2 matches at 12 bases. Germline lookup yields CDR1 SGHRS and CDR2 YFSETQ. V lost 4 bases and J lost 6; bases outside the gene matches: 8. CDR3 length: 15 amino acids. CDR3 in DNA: TGCGCCAGCAGCATATTTGGACTAGCGGGGAGCGAGCAGTACTTC. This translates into CASSIFGLAGSEQYF.

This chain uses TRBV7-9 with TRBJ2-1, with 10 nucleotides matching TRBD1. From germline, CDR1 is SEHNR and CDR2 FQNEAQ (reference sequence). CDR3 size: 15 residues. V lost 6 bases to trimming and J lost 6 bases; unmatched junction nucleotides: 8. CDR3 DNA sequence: TGTGCCAGCAGTAATGGGGGACAGGGGATCAATGAGCAGTTCTTC. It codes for CASSNGGQGINEQFF.

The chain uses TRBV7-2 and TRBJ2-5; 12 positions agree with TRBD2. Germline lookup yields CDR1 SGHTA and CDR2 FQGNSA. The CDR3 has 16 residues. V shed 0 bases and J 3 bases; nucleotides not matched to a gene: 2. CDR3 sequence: CASSLALAGGEETQYF. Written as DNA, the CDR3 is TGTGCCAGCAGCTTAGCTCTAGCGGGAGGGGAAGAGACCCAGTACTTC.

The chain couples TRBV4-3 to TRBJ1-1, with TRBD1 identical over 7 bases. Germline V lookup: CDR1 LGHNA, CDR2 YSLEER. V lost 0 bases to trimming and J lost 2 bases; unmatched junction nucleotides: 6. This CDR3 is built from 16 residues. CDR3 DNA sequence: TGCGCCAGCAGCCAAGACCCCCAAGGGGGCAACACTGAAGCTTTCTTT. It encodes CASSQDPQGGNTEAFF.

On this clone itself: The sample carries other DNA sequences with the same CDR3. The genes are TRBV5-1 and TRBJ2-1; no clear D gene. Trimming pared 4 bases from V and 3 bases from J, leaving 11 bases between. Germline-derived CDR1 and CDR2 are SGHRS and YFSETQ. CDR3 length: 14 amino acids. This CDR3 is CASSPSGGYNEQFF. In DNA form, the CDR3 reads TGCGCCAGCAGCCCCTCCGGCGGCTACAATGAGCAGTTCTTC. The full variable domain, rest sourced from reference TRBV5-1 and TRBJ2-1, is KAGVTQTPRYLIKTRGQQVTLSCSPISGHRSVSWYQQTPGQGLQFLFEYFSETQRNKGNFPGRFSGRQFSNSRSEMNVSTLELGDSALYLCASSPSGGYNEQFFGPGTRLTVL.

The CDR3 DNA sequence: TGTGCCAGCAGCTTGGCTCAGACAGGTGGCACTGAAGCTTTCTTT. It codes for CASSLAQTGGTEAFF. The chain recombines TRBV5-4 with TRBJ1-1; a weak D match, TRBD1 (6 bases). Germline loops: CDR1 SGHNT, CDR2 YYREEE (reference sequence). The length of the CDR3 is 15 residues. Trimming stripped 0 bases from V and 4 bases from J, with 13 bases between.

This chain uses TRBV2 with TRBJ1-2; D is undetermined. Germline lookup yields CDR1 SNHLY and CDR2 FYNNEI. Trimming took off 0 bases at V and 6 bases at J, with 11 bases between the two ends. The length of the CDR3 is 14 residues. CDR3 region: CASSEATPGNGYTF. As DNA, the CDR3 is TGTGCCAGCAGTGAAGCGACACCGGGAAATGGCTACACCTTC. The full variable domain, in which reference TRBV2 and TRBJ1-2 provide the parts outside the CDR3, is EPEVTQTPSHQVTQMGQEVILRCVPISNHLYFYWYRQILGQKVEFLVSFYNNEISEKSEIFDDQFSVERPDGSNFTLKIRSTKLEDSAMYFCASSEATPGNGYTFGSGTRLTVV.

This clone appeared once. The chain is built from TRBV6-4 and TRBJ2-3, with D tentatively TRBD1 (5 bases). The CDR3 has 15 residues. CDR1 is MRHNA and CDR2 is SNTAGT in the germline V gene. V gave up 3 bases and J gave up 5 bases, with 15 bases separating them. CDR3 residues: CASSDSLGAVDTQYF. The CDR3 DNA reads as TGTGCCAGCAGTGATTCACTTGGGGCCGTAGATACGCAGTATTTT.

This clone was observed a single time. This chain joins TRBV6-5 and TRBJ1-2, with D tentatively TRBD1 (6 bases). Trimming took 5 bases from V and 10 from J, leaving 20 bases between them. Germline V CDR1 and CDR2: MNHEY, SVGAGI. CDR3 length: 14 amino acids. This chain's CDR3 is CASSRTGRSVDYTF. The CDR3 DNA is TGTGCCAGCAGTCGTACAGGGAGAAGCGTCGACTACACCTTC.

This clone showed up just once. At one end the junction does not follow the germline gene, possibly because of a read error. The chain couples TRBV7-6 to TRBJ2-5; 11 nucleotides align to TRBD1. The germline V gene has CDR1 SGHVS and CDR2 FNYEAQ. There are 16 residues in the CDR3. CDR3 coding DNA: TGTGCCAGCAGCGTTTCGGACAGGGGGCCGCAAGGGACCCAGTACTTC. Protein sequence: CASSVSDRGPQGTQYF.

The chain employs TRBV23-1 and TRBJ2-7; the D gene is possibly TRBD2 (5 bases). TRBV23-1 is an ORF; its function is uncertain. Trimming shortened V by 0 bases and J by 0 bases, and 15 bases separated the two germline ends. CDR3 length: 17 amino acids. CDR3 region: CASSQSCGFRGSYEQYF. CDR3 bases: TGCGCCAGCAGTCAATCGTGCGGTTTTCGGGGCTCCTACGAGCAGTACTTC.

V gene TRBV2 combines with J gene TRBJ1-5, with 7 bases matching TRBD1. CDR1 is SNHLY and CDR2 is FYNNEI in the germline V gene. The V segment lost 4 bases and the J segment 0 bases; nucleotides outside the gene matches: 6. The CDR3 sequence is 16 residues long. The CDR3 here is CASSVSRGYSNQPQHF. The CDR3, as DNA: TGTGCCAGCAGTGTATCCAGGGGGTATAGCAATCAGCCCCAGCATTTT.

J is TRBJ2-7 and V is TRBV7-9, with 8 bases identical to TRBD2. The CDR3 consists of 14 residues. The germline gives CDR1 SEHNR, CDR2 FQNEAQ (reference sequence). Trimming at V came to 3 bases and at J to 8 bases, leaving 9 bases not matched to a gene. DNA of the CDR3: TGTGCCAGCAGCTTTCCCCGGGAGGGCCCTAAGCAGTACTTC. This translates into CASSFPREGPKQYF.

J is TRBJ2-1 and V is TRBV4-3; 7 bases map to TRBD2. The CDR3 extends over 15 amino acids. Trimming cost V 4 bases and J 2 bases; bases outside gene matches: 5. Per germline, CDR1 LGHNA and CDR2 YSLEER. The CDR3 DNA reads TGCGCCAGCAGCCCAGGACTAGTCCCCTACAATGAGCAGTTCTTC. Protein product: CASSPGLVPYNEQFF.

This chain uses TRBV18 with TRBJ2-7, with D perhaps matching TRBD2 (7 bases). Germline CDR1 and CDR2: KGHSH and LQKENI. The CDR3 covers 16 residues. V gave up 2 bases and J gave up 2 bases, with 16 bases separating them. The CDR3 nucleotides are TGTGCCAGCTCACCATTAGCCCTCGGGGGGCCCTACGAGCAGTACTTC. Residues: CASSPLALGGPYEQYF.

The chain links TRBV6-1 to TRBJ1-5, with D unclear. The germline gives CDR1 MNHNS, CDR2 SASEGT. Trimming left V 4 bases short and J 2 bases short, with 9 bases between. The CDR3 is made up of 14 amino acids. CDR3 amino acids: CASSGFSGNQPQHF. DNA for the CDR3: TGTGCCAGCAGTGGTTTCAGCGGCAATCAGCCCCAGCATTTT.

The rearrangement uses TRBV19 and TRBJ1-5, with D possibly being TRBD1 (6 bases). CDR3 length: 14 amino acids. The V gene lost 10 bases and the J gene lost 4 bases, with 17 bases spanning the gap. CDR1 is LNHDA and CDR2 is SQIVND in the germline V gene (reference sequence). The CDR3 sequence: CATNSQGPNQPQHF. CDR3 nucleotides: TGTGCCACAAACTCACAGGGACCTAATCAGCCCCAGCATTTT.

CDR3 region: CASTLTGPVVTGELFF. CDR3 nucleotides: TGTGCCAGCACGTTGACAGGGCCCGTAGTTACCGGGGAGCTGTTTTTT. The chain couples TRBV5-4 to TRBJ2-2, with 7 bases that match TRBD1. With 6 bases clipped from V and 5 bases from J, the junction kept 13 bases outside the gene matches. This CDR3 has 16 amino acids. CDR1 is SGHNT and CDR2 is YYREEE in the germline V gene (reference sequence).

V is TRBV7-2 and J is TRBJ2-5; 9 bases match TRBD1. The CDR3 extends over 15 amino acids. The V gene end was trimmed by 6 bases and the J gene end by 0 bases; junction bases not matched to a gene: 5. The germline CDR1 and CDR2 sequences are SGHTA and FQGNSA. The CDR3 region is CASSRGQGYQETQYF. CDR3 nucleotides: TGTGCCAGCAGTCGCGGACAGGGGTACCAAGAGACCCAGTACTTC.

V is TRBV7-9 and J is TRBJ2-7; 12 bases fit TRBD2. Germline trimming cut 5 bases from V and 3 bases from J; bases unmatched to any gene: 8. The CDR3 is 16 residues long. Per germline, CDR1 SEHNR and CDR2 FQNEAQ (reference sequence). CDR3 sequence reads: CASSLWTSGAFYEQYF. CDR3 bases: TGTGCCAGCAGCCTGTGGACTAGCGGGGCCTTCTACGAGCAGTACTTC. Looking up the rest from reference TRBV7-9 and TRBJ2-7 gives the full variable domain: DTGVSQNPRHKITKRGQNVTFRCDPISEHNRLYWYRQTLGQGPEFLTYFQNEAQLEKSRLLSDRFSAERPKGSFSTLEIQRTEQGDSAMYLCASSLWTSGAFYEQYFGPGTRLTVT.